A single sample is the source of the 32 T cell receptor beta chains below, sequenced in a study of neoadjuvant nivolumab and ipilimumab in lung cancer. Clones were sequenced by immunoSEQ multiplex PCR, and TCRdb holds only the in-frame ones, with some missing. The sample lists approximately 6,800 clones, over 80% occurring once. The starting material was tumor tissue, obtained after neoadjuvant nivolumab, alone or with ipilimumab, at or shortly before surgery. These receptors were collected from an adult with non-small cell lung cancer.

This sequence joins TRBV7-6 and TRBJ1-2, with D tentatively TRBD1 (5 bases). Germline V gene sequence: CDR1 SGHVS, CDR2 FNYEAQ. V dropped 5 bases and J dropped 7 bases, with 20 bases sitting between them. CDR3 length: 15 residues. As DNA, the CDR3 is TGTGCCAGCAGCCAGAGACAGAATGGGGCTCCTGGCTACACCTTC. Translated: CASSQRQNGAPGYTF. Drawing the rest from reference TRBV7-6 and TRBJ1-2, the complete variable domain is GAGVSQSPRYKVTKRGQDVALRCDPISGHVSLYWYRQALGQGPEFLTYFNYEAQQDKSGLPNDRFSAERPEGSISTLTIQRTEQRDSAMYRCASSQRQNGAPGYTFGSGTRLTVV.

This clone appeared a single time. The chain employs TRBV20-1 and TRBJ2-4; D unresolved. The V gene lost 3 bases and the J gene lost 8 bases, with 8 bases spanning the gap. The CDR3 runs 11 residues. CDR1 and CDR2 (germline): DFQATT, SNEGSKA (reference sequence). CDR3 sequence reads: CSASGSYIQYF. As DNA, the CDR3 is TGCAGTGCTAGTGGATCCTACATTCAGTACTTC.

V usage is TRBV23-1 and J usage is TRBJ2-1, with D tentatively TRBD1 (6 bases). Being an ORF, TRBV23-1 has a function that is uncertain. Trimming shortened V by 5 bases and J by 0 bases, and 26 bases separated the two germline ends. The CDR3 has 20 amino acids. CDR3 loop: CASSFKWGPPNTSSYNEQFF. CDR3 sequence (DNA): TGCGCCAGCAGTTTCAAGTGGGGGCCTCCGAACACGAGCTCCTACAATGAGCAGTTCTTC.

The chain has TRBV5-1 and TRBJ1-1; D remains ambiguous. V was clipped by 2 bases and J by 6 bases, with 20 bases between them. Germline CDR1 is SGHRS and CDR2 is YFSETQ. The CDR3 is made up of 16 amino acids. The DNA for the CDR3 is TGCGCCAGCAGCTTAGGTACGACGGACGAACACGCTGAAGCTTTCTTT. Its translation is CASSLGTTDEHAEAFF.

V is TRBV5-1 and J is TRBJ2-7, with TRBD1 matching 7 bases. After removal of 0 bases from V and 3 bases from J, the junction contained 6 bases not matched to a gene. CDR3 length equals 15 residues. Germline V CDR1 and CDR2: SGHRS, YFSETQ. Written as DNA, the CDR3 is TGCGCCAGCAGCTTGGCGCAGGGGGAATTCTACGAGCAGTACTTC. This codes for CASSLAQGEFYEQYF.

This clone was seen once. The chain joins TRBV20-1 to TRBJ2-7, with D hard to call. Per germline, CDR1 DFQATT and CDR2 SNEGSKA (reference sequence). The ends were cut back, 6 bases at V and 2 bases at J, with 8 bases in the middle. CDR3 length equals 11 residues. CDR3 nucleotides: TGCAGTGCGCCGGGCGCCTACGAGCAGTACTTC. Amino acids: CSAPGAYEQYF.

V gene TRBV12-5 combines with J gene TRBJ1-2; no firm D call. The V gene lost 0 bases and the J gene lost 4 bases, with 9 bases spanning the gap. Germline V gene sequence: CDR1 LGHNT, CDR2 FRNRAP. The CDR3 consists of 14 residues. CDR3 in amino acids: CASGLVGLGYGYTF. Here the CDR3 DNA reads TGTGCTAGTGGTTTGGTGGGGTTAGGCTATGGCTACACCTTC.

A single count supports this clone. J is TRBJ2-7 and V is TRBV10-1; D gene uncertain. CDR1 and CDR2 (germline): WNHNN, SYGVQD (reference sequence). The V and J ends lost 2 bases and 2 bases respectively, with 7 bases between them. The CDR3 is 13 residues long. CDR3 in DNA: TGCGCCAGCAGTGAGGGGCCGCCCTACGAGCAGTACTTC. As protein: CASSEGPPYEQYF.

V gene TRBV15 combines with J gene TRBJ1-1; possible D gene TRBD1, 5 bases. In germline, CDR1 is LNHNV, CDR2 YYDKDF (reference sequence). The CDR3 runs 14 residues. Trimming cost V 3 bases and J 0 bases, with 8 bases left between them. The CDR3 nucleotides are TGTGCCACCAGCAGGGCACAGGTGAACACTGAAGCTTTCTTT. Protein sequence: CATSRAQVNTEAFF.

V gene TRBV11-2 combines with J gene TRBJ1-1; unclear D gene. V lost 2 bases and J 0 bases, leaving 7 bases between the germline ends. In germline, CDR1 is SGHAT, CDR2 FQNNGV. CDR3 length: 14 amino acids. CDR3 loop: CASSLNGMNTEAFF. The CDR3 DNA sequence: TGTGCCAGCAGCTTAAACGGTATGAACACTGAAGCTTTCTTT.

The chain is built from TRBV6-1 and TRBJ1-4, with TRBD1 matching 7 bases. V lost 2 bases, J lost 5 bases, and 8 bases stayed unmatched. Germline CDR1 and CDR2: MNHNS and SASEGT. There are 16 residues in the CDR3. CDR3 loop: CASSELRGGTNEKLFF. The CDR3 DNA reads TGTGCCAGCAGTGAACTGAGAGGGGGCACCAATGAAAAACTGTTTTTT.

In DNA, the CDR3 is TGTGCCAGCAGCCCGCCGGACCCGGGCTCCGAGCAGTACTTC. It translates to CASSPPDPGSEQYF. The chain has TRBV5-4 and TRBJ2-7, with unresolved D. Germline values: CDR1 SGHNT, CDR2 YYREEE (reference sequence). With 4 bases removed from V and 6 bases from J, the gap between germline ends came to 17 bases. This CDR3 has 14 amino acids.

The J gene is TRBJ2-1, the V gene TRBV7-8, with 10 bases lining up with TRBD2. CDR3 length: 16 amino acids. Trimming removed 6 bases from V and 1 base from J; junction bases left unmatched: 6. Germline loops: CDR1 SGHVS, CDR2 FQNEAQ. Here the CDR3 DNA reads TGTGCCAGCAGGCTTAGCGGGGGGTCTTCCTACAATGAGCAGTTCTTC. Translation gives CASRLSGGSSYNEQFF.

The chain has TRBV5-6 and TRBJ1-4; 10 nucleotides match TRBD1. The CDR3 spans 16 residues. V lost 1 base to trimming and J lost 8 bases; unmatched junction nucleotides: 8. The germline V gene has CDR1 SGHDT and CDR2 YYEEEE. The CDR3 bases are TGTGCCAGCAGCTTGATGACAGGGGGCGCGGAAGAAAAACTGTTTTTT. Translated: CASSLMTGGAEEKLFF.

The J gene is TRBJ2-5, the V gene TRBV2; possible D gene TRBD1, 5 bases. With 3 bases removed from V and 1 base from J, the gap between germline ends came to 9 bases. The length of the CDR3 is 14 residues. Per germline, CDR1 SNHLY and CDR2 FYNNEI. This chain's CDR3 is CASSDVTVQETQYF. Written as DNA, the CDR3 is TGTGCCAGCAGTGATGTGACAGTCCAAGAGACCCAGTACTTC.

V is TRBV4-1 and J is TRBJ2-5; D possibly corresponds to TRBD1 (5 bases). Germline loops: CDR1 MGHRA, CDR2 YSYEKL. V lost 3 bases and J lost 5, with 16 bases in between. This CDR3 has 15 residues. The CDR3 coding sequence is TGCGCCAGCAGCCACTGGAGCAGGGCAGGCGAGACCCAGTACTTC. Its translation: CASSHWSRAGETQYF.

This sequence joins TRBV29-1 and TRBJ1-1; weak D call: TRBD1 (5 bases). Germline CDR1 SQVTM, CDR2 ANQGSEA. V lost 6 bases and J lost 5, with 19 bases in between. CDR3 length: 14 residues. The CDR3 DNA reads TGCAGCGTGGCTGCTATAGGTGGGGGGACTGAAGCTTTCTTT. Translated: CSVAAIGGGTEAFF.

V gene TRBV7-9 combines with J gene TRBJ1-2; D not resolved. The V and J ends lost 1 base and 9 bases respectively, with 9 bases between them. Looked up from germline, CDR1 is SEHNR and CDR2 is FQNEAQ (reference sequence). This CDR3 contains 12 residues. CDR3 in DNA: TGTGCCAGCAGCTTAGTCGGTGGGAGCTACACCTTC. As protein: CASSLVGGSYTF.

The rearrangement uses TRBV5-4 and TRBJ1-2, with D uncertain. The CDR3 is made up of 13 amino acids. CDR1 is SGHNT and CDR2 is YYREEE in the germline V gene (reference sequence). Trimming pared 4 bases from V and 3 bases from J, leaving 10 bases between. CDR3 sequence: CASSARNDYGYTF. In nucleotides, the CDR3 is TGTGCCAGCAGCGCGAGGAACGACTATGGCTACACCTTC.

This clone was found a few times. The sample contains more than one DNA sequence encoding this CDR3. The rearrangement joins TRBV5-1 to TRBJ1-1; unclear D gene. This CDR3 region has 13 residues. Between the trimmed V and J ends, which lost 0 bases and 0 bases, there was a span of 3 bases. Germline lookup yields CDR1 SGHRS and CDR2 YFSETQ. This CDR3 is CASSLVVNTEAFF. In nucleotides, the CDR3 is TGCGCCAGCAGCTTGGTGGTGAACACTGAAGCTTTCTTT.

The chain carries TRBV10-2 and TRBJ1-5; maybe TRBD1 (5 bases). The CDR3 consists of 14 residues. Germline assignment: CDR1 WSHSY and CDR2 SAAADI. V gave up 2 bases and J gave up 4 bases, with 9 bases separating them. The CDR3 reads CASSETGGNQPQHF. The DNA for the CDR3 is TGCGCCAGCAGTGAGACAGGTGGAAATCAGCCCCAGCATTTT.

This clone was observed a single time. The genes are TRBV25-1 and TRBJ2-3; D ambiguous. CDR1 MGHDK and CDR2 SYGVNS come from the germline V gene. The CDR3 has 15 residues. V lost 2 bases and J lost 2, with 11 bases in between. CDR3 sequence reads: CASSELGRTTDTQYF. The CDR3 nucleotides are TGTGCCAGCAGTGAACTAGGACGTACCACAGATACGCAGTATTTT.

The gene calls are TRBV5-6 and TRBJ2-1; the D gene is possibly TRBD2 (6 bases). The germline V and J ends were trimmed by 2 bases and 4 bases, with 19 bases remaining between them. The germline V gene has CDR1 SGHDT and CDR2 YYEEEE. The CDR3 extends over 17 amino acids. For the CDR3, the DNA is TGTGCCAGCAGCTTACCCCCCTACCGGGAGCGATACAATGAGCAGTTCTTC. Amino acids: CASSLPPYRERYNEQFF. The variable domain in full, with the rest retrieved from reference TRBV5-6 and TRBJ2-1, is DAGVTQSPTHLIKTRGQQVTLRCSPKSGHDTVSWYQQALGQGPQFIFQYYEEEERQRGNFPDRFSGHQFPNYSSELNVNALLLGDSALYLCASSLPPYRERYNEQFFGPGTRLTVL.

CDR3 nucleotide sequence: TGTGCCAGCAGCCCAGCGGGGGGGCAGGGAGATACGCAGTATTTT. Its protein is CASSPAGGQGDTQYF. The genes are TRBV7-9 and TRBJ2-3; TRBD2 matches 10 bases. J lost 5 bases, V lost 5 bases, and 7 bases had no gene match. The CDR3 is made up of 15 amino acids. From germline, CDR1 is SEHNR and CDR2 FQNEAQ (reference sequence). Combining the CDR3 with reference TRBV7-9 and TRBJ2-3 gives the whole variable domain DTGVSQNPRHKITKRGQNVTFRCDPISEHNRLYWYRQTLGQGPEFLTYFQNEAQLEKSRLLSDRFSAERPKGSFSTLEIQRTEQGDSAMYLCASSPAGGQGDTQYFGPGTRLTVL.

For this clone: The germline gene is not matched at one end of the junction; a read error may be the cause. The chain joins TRBV6-1 to TRBJ1-6; D gene ambiguous. The CDR3 consists of 11 residues. Germline V gives CDR1 MNHNS, CDR2 SASEGT. The chain's CDR3 is CASSEVGRADF. CDR3 sequence (DNA): TGTGCCAGCAGTGAAGTGGGTCGGGCGGACTTT.

CDR3 protein: CASSIAGGPPDTQYF. The CDR3, as DNA: TGTGCCAGCAGTATAGCGGGGGGGCCACCAGATACGCAGTATTTT. The chain has TRBV6-5 and TRBJ2-3; TRBD2 agrees at 11 bases. The germline V gene has CDR1 MNHEY and CDR2 SVGAGI. CDR3 size: 15 residues. V lost 5 bases to trimming and J lost 4 bases; unmatched junction nucleotides: 5.

This rearrangement joins TRBV6-5 to TRBJ2-7, with a weak D call TRBD2 (5 bases). Germline V gene lookup returns CDR1 MNHEY and CDR2 SVGAGI. Deletions cut 7 bases from V and 3 bases from J, with 19 bases between. The length of the CDR3 is 15 residues. The CDR3 sequence is CASTRRQATIYEQYF. CDR3 sequence (DNA): TGTGCCAGCACCAGGAGGCAGGCCACCATCTACGAGCAGTACTTC.

The chain is built from TRBV27 and TRBJ1-1, with 8 positions matching TRBD1. The CDR3 runs 17 residues. Germline V gene lookup returns CDR1 MNHEY and CDR2 SMNVEV (reference sequence). With 0 bases clipped from V and 2 bases from J, the junction kept 8 bases outside the gene matches. The CDR3 reads CASSLSMGTGLNTEAFF. CDR3 in DNA: TGTGCCAGCAGTTTATCGATGGGGACAGGACTAAACACTGAAGCTTTCTTT.

The V call is TRBV5-4, the J call TRBJ2-3, with a weak D call TRBD2 (6 bases). V was clipped by 5 bases and J by 3 bases, with 10 bases between them. Germline lookup yields CDR1 SGHNT and CDR2 YYREEE (reference sequence). This CDR3 has 13 residues. The CDR3 sequence: CASRQGGTDTQYF. The CDR3 bases are TGTGCCAGCAGGCAAGGAGGGACAGATACGCAGTATTTT.

The chain joins TRBV10-3 to TRBJ1-2; the D is unclear. V gave up 3 bases and J gave up 8 bases, with 13 bases separating them. Germline CDR1 ENHRY, CDR2 SYGVKD. The CDR3 has 13 amino acids. The CDR3 DNA follows: TGTGCCATCAGTGATTCGGGGATTTTCGGCTACACCTTC. Protein sequence: CAISDSGIFGYTF.

This clone has a handful of counts. As DNA, the CDR3 is TGTGCCAGTAGGGACCCGGGGAGGTGGAATCAGCCCCAGCATTTT. It specifies CASRDPGRWNQPQHF. The V gene is TRBV19, the J gene TRBJ1-5; D is unclear. V was pared by 6 bases and J by 4 bases, with 16 bases between. The CDR3 spans 15 residues. Germline CDR1 is LNHDA and CDR2 is SQIVND (reference sequence).

V and J are TRBV5-6 and TRBJ2-3; weak D call: TRBD2 (5 bases). Germline CDR1 is SGHDT and CDR2 is YYEEEE. V lost 1 base and J lost 2, with 8 bases in between. The CDR3 totals 14 residues. As DNA, the CDR3 is TGTGCCAGCAGCTTGAAAGCGGCCACAGATACGCAGTATTTT. It is translated as CASSLKAATDTQYF.